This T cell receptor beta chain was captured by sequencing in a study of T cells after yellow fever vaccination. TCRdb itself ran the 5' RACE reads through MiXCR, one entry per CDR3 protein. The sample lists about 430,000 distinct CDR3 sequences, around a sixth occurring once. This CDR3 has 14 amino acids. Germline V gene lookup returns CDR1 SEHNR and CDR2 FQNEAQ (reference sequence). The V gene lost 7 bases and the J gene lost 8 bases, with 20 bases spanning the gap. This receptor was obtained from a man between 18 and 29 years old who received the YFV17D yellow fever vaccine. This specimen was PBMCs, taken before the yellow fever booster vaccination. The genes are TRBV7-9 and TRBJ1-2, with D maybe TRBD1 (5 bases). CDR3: CASTGSGTPPGYTF. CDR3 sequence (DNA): TGTGCCAGCACTGGATCCGGGACCCCGCCCGGCTACACCTTC.